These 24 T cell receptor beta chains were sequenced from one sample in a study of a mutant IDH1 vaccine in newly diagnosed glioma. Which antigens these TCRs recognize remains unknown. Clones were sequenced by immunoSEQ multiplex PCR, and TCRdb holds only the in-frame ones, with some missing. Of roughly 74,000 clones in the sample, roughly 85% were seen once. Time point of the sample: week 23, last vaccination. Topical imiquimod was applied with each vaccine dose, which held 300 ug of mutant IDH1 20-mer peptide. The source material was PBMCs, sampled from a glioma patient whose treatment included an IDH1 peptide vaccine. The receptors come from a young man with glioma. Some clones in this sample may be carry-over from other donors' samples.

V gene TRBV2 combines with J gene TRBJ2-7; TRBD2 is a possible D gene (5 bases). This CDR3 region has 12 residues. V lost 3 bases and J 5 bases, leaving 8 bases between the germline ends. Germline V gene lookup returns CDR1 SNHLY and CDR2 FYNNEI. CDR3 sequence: CASSETGNEQYF. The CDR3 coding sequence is TGTGCCAGCAGTGAGACGGGGAACGAGCAGTACTTC.

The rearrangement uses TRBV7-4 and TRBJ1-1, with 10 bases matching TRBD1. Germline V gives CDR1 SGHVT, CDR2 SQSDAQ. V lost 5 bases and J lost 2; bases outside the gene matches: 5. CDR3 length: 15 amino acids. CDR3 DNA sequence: TGTGCCAGCAGCGCCCGACAGGGGGCAAACACTGAAGCTTTCTTT. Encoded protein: CASSARQGANTEAFF. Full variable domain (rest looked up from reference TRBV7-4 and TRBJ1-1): GAGVSQSPRYKVAKRGRDVALRCDSISGHVTLYWYRQTLGQGSEVLTYSQSDAQRDKSGRPSGRFSAERPERSVSTLKIQRTEQGDSAVYLCASSARQGANTEAFFGQGTRLTVV.

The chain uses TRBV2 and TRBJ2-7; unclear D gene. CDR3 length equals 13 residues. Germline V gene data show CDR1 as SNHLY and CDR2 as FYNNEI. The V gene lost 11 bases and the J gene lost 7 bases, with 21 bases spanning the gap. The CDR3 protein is CAGIPDGRFEQYF. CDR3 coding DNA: TGTGCCGGAATCCCCGACGGTCGCTTTGAGCAGTACTTC.

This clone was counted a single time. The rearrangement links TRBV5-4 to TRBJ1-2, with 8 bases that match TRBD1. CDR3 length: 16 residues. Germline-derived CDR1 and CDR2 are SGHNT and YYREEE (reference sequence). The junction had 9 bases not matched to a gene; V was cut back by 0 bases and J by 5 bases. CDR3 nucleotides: TGTGCCAGCAGCTTGGAGGTTCGGACAGGGACTTATGGCTACACCTTC. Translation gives CASSLEVRTGTYGYTF.

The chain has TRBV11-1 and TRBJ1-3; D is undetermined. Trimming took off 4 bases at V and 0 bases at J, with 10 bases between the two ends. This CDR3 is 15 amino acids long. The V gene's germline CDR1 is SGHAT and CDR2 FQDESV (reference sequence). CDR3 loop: CASSSSRASGNTIYF. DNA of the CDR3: TGTGCCAGCAGCTCCTCTCGGGCCTCTGGAAACACCATATATTTT.

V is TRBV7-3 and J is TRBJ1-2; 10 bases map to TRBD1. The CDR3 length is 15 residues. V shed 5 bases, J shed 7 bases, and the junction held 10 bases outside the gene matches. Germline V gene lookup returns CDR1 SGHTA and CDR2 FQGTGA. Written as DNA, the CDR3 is TGTGCCAGCAGCCCACCGGGACAGGGGATTCCTGGCTACACCTTC. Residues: CASSPPGQGIPGYTF.

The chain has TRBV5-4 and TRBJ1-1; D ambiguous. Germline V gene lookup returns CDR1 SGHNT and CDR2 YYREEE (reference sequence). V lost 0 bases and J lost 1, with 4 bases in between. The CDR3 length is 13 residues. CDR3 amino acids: CASSLVTNTEAFF. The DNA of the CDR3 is TGTGCCAGCAGCTTGGTGACGAACACTGAAGCTTTCTTT.

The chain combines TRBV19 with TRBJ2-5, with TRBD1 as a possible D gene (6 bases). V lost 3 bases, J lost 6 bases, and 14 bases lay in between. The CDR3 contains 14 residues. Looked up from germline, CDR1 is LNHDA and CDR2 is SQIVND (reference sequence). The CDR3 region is CASSMAGTSKTQYF. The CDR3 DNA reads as TGTGCCAGTAGTATGGCCGGGACATCCAAGACCCAGTACTTC.

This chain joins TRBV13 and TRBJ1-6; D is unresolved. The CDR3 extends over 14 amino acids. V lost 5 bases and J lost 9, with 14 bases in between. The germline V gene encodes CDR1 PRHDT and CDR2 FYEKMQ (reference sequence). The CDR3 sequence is CASSHREWVSPLHF. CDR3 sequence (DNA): TGTGCCAGCAGCCATCGGGAGTGGGTTTCACCCCTCCACTTT.

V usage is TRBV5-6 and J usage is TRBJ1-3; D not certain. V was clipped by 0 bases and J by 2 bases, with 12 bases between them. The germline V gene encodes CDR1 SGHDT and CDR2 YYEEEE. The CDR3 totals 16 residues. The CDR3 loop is CASSLGLGGTGNTIYF. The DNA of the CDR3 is TGTGCCAGCAGCTTGGGCTTGGGCGGAACTGGAAACACCATATATTTT.

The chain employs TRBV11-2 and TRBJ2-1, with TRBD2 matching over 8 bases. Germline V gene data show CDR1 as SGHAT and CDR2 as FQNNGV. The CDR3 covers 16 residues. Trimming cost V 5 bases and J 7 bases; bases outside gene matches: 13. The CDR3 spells CASSISAGVGFNEQFF. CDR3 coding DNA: TGTGCCAGCAGCATATCAGCGGGGGTTGGGTTTAATGAGCAGTTCTTC.

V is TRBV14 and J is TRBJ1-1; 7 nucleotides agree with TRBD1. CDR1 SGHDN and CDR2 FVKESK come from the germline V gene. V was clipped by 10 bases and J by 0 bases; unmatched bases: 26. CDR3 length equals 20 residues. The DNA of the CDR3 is TGTGCCACCTTCCCTCTTGATGGAGGGACAGCAATTGGTTTGAACACTGAAGCTTTCTTT. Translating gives CATFPLDGGTAIGLNTEAFF.

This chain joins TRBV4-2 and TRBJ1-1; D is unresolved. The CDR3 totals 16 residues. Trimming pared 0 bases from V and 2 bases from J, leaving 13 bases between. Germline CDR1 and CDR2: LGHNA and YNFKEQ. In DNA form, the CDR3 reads TGTGCCAGCAGCCAAGATTCGGCAGGTAGCAACACTGAAGCTTTCTTT. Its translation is CASSQDSAGSNTEAFF.

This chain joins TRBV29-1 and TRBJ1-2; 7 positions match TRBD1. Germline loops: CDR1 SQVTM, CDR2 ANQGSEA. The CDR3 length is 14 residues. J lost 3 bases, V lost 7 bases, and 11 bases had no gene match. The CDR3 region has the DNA TGCAGCGCCACCCCCCAGACAGGGCACTATGGCTACACCTTC. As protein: CSATPQTGHYGYTF.

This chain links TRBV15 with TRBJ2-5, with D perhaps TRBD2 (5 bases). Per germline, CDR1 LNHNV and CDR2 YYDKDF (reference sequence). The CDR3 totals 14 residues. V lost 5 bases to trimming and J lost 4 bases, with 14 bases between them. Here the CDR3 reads CATSPGPGGETQYF. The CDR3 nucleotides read TGTGCCACCAGCCCAGGACCCGGAGGAGAGACCCAGTACTTC.

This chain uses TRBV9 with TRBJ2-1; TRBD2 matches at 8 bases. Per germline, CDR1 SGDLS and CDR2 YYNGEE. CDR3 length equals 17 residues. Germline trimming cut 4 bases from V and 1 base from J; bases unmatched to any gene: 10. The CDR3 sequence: CASSNGGGRPSYNEQFF. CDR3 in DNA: TGTGCCAGCAGCAACGGTGGCGGGAGGCCATCCTACAATGAGCAGTTCTTC.

The chain's CDR3 is CASSLNRASGELFF. The CDR3 region has the DNA TGTGCCAGCAGTTTAAACAGGGCGTCCGGGGAGCTGTTTTTT. The chain combines TRBV27 with TRBJ2-2; TRBD1 is a possible D gene (6 bases). V lost 2 bases, J lost 6 bases, and 10 bases lay in between. The CDR3 consists of 14 residues. In germline, CDR1 is MNHEY, CDR2 SMNVEV (reference sequence).

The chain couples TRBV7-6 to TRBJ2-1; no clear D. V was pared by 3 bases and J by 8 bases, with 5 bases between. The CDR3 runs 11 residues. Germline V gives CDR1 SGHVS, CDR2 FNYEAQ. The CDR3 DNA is TGTGCCAGCAGCTTTGAATATGAGCAGTTCTTC. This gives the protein CASSFEYEQFF.

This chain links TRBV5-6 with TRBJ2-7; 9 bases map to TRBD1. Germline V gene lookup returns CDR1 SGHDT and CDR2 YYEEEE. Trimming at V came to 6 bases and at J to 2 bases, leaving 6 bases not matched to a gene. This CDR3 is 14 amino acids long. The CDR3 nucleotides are TGTGCCAGCAACAGACAGGGGGGAACCTACGAGCAGTACTTC. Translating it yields CASNRQGGTYEQYF.

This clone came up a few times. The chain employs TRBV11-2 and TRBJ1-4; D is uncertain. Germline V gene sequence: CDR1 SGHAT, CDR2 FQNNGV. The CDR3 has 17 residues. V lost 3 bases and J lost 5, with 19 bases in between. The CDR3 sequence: CASSFSIAPGPNEKLFF. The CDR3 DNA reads TGTGCCAGCAGCTTTTCTATTGCCCCAGGCCCCAATGAAAAACTGTTTTTT. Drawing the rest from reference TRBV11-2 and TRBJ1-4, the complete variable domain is EAGVAQSPRYKIIEKRQSVAFWCNPISGHATLYWYQQILGQGPKLLIQFQNNGVVDDSQLPKDRFSAERLKGVDSTLKIQPAKLEDSAVYLCASSFSIAPGPNEKLFFGSGTQLSVL.

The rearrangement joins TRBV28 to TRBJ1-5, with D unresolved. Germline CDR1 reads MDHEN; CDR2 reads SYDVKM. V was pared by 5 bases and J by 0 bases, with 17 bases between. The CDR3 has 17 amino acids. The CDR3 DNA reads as TGTGCCAGCAGTCCTTACCCCACATCGGGTAGCAATCAGCCCCAGCATTTT. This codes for CASSPYPTSGSNQPQHF.

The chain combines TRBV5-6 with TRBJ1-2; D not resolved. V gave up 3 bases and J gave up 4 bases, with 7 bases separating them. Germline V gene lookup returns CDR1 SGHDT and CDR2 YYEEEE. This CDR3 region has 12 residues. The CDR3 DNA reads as TGTGCCAGCAGCTCTATGCGCTATGGCTACACCTTC. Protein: CASSSMRYGYTF.

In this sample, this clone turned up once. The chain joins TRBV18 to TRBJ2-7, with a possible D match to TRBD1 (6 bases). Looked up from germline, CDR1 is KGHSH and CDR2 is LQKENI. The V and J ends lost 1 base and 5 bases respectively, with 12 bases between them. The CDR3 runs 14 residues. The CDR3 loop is CASSPRRGTDEQYF. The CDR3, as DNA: TGTGCCAGCTCACCACGCAGGGGTACCGACGAGCAGTACTTC.

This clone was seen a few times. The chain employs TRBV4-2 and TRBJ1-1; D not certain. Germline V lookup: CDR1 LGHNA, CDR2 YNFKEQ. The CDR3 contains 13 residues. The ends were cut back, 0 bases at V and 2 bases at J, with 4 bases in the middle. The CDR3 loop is CASSQEANTEAFF. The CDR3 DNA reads TGTGCCAGCAGCCAAGAGGCTAACACTGAAGCTTTCTTT.